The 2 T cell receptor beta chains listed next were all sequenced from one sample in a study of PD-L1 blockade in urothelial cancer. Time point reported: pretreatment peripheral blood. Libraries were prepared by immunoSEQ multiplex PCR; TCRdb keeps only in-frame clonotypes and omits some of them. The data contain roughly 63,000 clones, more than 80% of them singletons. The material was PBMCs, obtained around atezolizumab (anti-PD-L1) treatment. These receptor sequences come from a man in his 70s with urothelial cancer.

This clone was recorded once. The CDR3 protein is CASSGTGVQYF. The DNA of the CDR3 is TGTGCCAGCAGTGGGACAGGGGTGCAGTACTTC. J is TRBJ2-7 and V is TRBV6-5, with TRBD1 matching 10 bases. CDR3 length: 11 residues. J lost 9 bases, V lost 5 bases, and 1 base had no gene match. Germline V gene data show CDR1 as MNHEY and CDR2 as SVGAGI.

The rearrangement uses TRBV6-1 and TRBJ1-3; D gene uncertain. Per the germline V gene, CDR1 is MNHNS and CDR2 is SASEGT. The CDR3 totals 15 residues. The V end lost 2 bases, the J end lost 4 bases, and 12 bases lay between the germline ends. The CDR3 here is CASSEWSTAGNTIYF. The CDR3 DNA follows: TGTGCCAGCAGTGAATGGTCCACTGCGGGAAACACCATATATTTT.